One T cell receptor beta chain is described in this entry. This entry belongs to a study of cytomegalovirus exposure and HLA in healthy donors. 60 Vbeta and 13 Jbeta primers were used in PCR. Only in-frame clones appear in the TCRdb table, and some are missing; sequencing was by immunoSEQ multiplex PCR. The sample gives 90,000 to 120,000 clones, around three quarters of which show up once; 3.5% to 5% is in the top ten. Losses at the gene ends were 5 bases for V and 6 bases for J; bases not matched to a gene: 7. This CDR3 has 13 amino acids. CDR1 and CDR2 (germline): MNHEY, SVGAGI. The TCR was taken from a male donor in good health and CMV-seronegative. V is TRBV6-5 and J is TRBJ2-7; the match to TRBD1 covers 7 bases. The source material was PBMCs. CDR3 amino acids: CASSRDRGGEQYF. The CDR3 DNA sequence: TGTGCCAGCAGTCGGGACAGAGGTGGCGAGCAGTACTTC.